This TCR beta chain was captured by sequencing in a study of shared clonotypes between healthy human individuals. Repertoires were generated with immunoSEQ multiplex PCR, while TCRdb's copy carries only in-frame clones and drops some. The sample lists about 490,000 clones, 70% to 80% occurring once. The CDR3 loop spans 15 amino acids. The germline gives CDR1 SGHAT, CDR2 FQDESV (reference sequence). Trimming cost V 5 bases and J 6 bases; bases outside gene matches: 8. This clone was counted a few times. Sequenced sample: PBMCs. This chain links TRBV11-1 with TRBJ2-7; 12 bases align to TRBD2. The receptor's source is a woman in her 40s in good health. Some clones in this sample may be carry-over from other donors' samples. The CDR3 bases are TGTGCCAGCAGCGCGACTAGCGGGAGTTTTGGCGAGCAGTACTTC. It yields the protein CASSATSGSFGEQYF.